The rows below give T cell receptor beta chains drawn from one sample of a study of blood T cell repertoires in COVID-19. Clones were read by immunoSEQ multiplex PCR, and TCRdb kept only the in-frame ones, dropping some. The table includes about 100,000 clones, 91% detected once. The sample taken for sequencing was peripheral blood. These TCRs come from a human donor in a cohort sampled during active COVID-19. Both conserved end residues are part of each CDR3. The D gene is left open where the match is weak. Some rows have no size entry. The others give once, few or many, or a class for an expanded clone.

d_call j_call v_call cdr3_length clone_size cdr3_nt cdr3_aa
. TRBJ1-1 TRBV7-9 13 few TGTGCCAGCAGCACACCGAGGGAGGTTGAAGCTTTCTTT CASSTPREVEAFF
. TRBJ2-7 TRBV6-6 18 . TGTGCCAGCAGTCCTAGTCCGTATTTCATGGACTCGGAAGTGGAGCAGTACTTC CASSPSPYFMDSEVEQYF
. TRBJ2-2 TRBV21-1 17 . TGTGCCAGCAGCAAACGGACTAGCGGGGACACCACCGGGGAGCTGTTTTTT CASSKRTSGDTTGELFF
TRBD2 TRBJ2-7 TRBV5-4 16 . TGTGCCAGCAGCAGCGGGACGGGACGGAGCTCCTACGAGCAGTACTTC CASSSGTGRSSYEQYF
. TRBJ2-7 TRBV7-6 12 once TGTGCCAGCAGTCCAACTCTCCACGAGCAGTACTTC CASSPTLHEQYF
TRBD2 TRBJ2-1 TRBV6-5 15 . TGTGCCAGCAGTTACAAGCGGGGGGAGTACAATGAGCAGTTCTTC CASSYKRGEYNEQFF
. TRBJ1-1 TRBV19 15 . TGTGCCAGTAGCATCCCGGCCGGGAAGAACACTGAAGCTTTCTTT CASSIPAGKNTEAFF
TRBD1 TRBJ2-1 TRBV4-3 16 . TGCGCCAGCAGCCAGGGTAACAGGGGCGCCTACAATGAGCAGTTCTTC CASSQGNRGAYNEQFF
. TRBJ1-3 TRBV4-3 19 . TGCGCCAGCAGCCAAGTTTGGGGAGGGGGTTCAGGCTCTGGAAACACCATATATTTT CASSQVWGGGSGSGNTIYF
. TRBJ1-3 TRBV4-1 16 . TGCGCCAGCAGCCAAGATACACCTAGCTCTGGAAACACCATATATTTT CASSQDTPSSGNTIYF
. TRBJ1-2 TRBV12-1 18 . TGTGCCAGCAGCTTTGGGACCCGACAGGGAGAATTATCAAATGGCTACACCTTC CASSFGTRQGELSNGYTF
TRBD2 TRBJ2-7 TRBV3-1/TRBV3-2 16 . TGTGCCAGCAGCCTTCAAGGGACTAGCAGATACTACGAGCAGTACTTC CASSLQGTSRYYEQYF
. TRBJ2-7 TRBV11-3 13 . TGTGCCAGCAGCTTAGACAACTCCTACGAGCAGTACTTC CASSLDNSYEQYF
. TRBJ1-2 TRBV24-1 14 . TGTGCCACCAGTGAGCCAGAAAATAACTATGGCTACACCTTC CATSEPENNYGYTF
. TRBJ2-1 TRBV5-1 16 . TGCGCCAGCAGCTTGACGTGGGGCCCCCCAGGCCATGAGCAGTTCTTC CASSLTWGPPGHEQFF
TRBD1 TRBJ2-7 TRBV5-1 15 . TGCGCCAGCAACCTATTAGGACAGGGAGGAGACGAGCAGTACTTC CASNLLGQGGDEQYF
. TRBJ1-6 TRBV9 12 . TGTGCCAGCAGCGCGAGAAATTCACCCCTCCACTTT CASSARNSPLHF
. TRBJ2-1 TRBV4-3 16 . TGCGCCAGCAGCCAAGTTGAGGAGCTAGCCGGGAATGAGCAGTTCTTC CASSQVEELAGNEQFF
. TRBJ2-5 TRBV18 12 . TGTGCCAGCTCCAGCGGTCAAGAGACCCAGTACTTC CASSSGQETQYF
. TRBJ2-5 TRBV7-9 16 . TGTGCCAGCAACTTACCAGCCCAGGACTCCGAAGAGACCCAGTACTTC CASNLPAQDSEETQYF
. TRBJ2-5 TRBV29-1 12 . TGCAGCGTTGAACCGGGTGTGGAGACCCAGTACTTC CSVEPGVETQYF
. TRBJ2-7 TRBV14 14 . TGTGCCAGCAGCCCAGGGGGGAGCGAGCGCGAGCAGTACTTC CASSPGGSEREQYF
TRBD1 TRBJ1-3 TRBV19 21 . TGTGCCAGTAGTATCACCTCAGACAGGGGTGTCCGCCTCTATTTTGGAAACACCATATATTTT CASSITSDRGVRLYFGNTIYF
TRBD1 TRBJ1-2 TRBV9 16 . TGTGCCAGCAGCGTAGGTGACAGGGTCGGTTACTATGGCTACACCTTC CASSVGDRVGYYGYTF
. TRBJ2-3 TRBV6-2/TRBV6-3 14 . TGTGCCAGCAGTTTACGGGTATATACAGATACGCAGTATTTT CASSLRVYTDTQYF
. TRBJ2-7 TRBV5-5 16 . TGTGCCAGCAGCCCCTCTTCTTGGGGGCAGTTTTACGAGCAGTACTTC CASSPSSWGQFYEQYF
TRBD1 TRBJ1-4 TRBV4-3 17 . TGCGCCAGCAGCCAAGAAGAGACAGGGCTTTATAATGAAAAACTGTTTTTT CASSQEETGLYNEKLFF
. TRBJ1-2 TRBV5-1 16 . TGCGCCAGCAGCTTGGGGATAAGGACAGCCGAACATGGCTACACCTTC CASSLGIRTAEHGYTF
TRBD2 TRBJ2-1 TRBV6-5 15 . TGTGCCAGCAGTTCTACTAGCGGCGCCTACAATGAGCAGTTCTTC CASSSTSGAYNEQFF
. TRBJ1-2 TRBV7-8 13 . TGTGCCAGCAGCTTACCATTCCCCGGTGGCTACACCTTC CASSLPFPGGYTF
TRBD1 TRBJ2-7 TRBV12-3/TRBV12-4 13 . TGTGCCAGCAGTTCTTACAGGGGGGACGAGCAGTACTTC CASSSYRGDEQYF
. TRBJ2-5 TRBV19 13 . TGTGCCAGTAGTAACACCTTATGGGAGACCCAGTACTTC CASSNTLWETQYF
TRBD2 TRBJ2-7 TRBV13 12 . TGTGCCAGCAGCTTGGGGGGGTACGAGCAGTACTTC CASSLGGYEQYF
TRBD1 TRBJ1-3 TRBV20-1 11 . TGCAGTGCTTTTACAGGGGGCACCATATATTTT CSAFTGGTIYF
TRBD2 TRBJ2-3 TRBV19 13 . TGTGCCAGTGGACTAGCGGGCCCGAGTGCGCAGTATTTT CASGLAGPSAQYF
TRBD2 TRBJ2-1 TRBV11-2 15 . TGTGCCAGCAGCCCGAGCGGGGGGGCCGGCAATGAGCAGTTCTTC CASSPSGGAGNEQFF
TRBD1 TRBJ2-1 TRBV9 15 . TGTGCCAGCAGCCTAGGTGGGGACAGTTACAATGAGCAGTTCTTC CASSLGGDSYNEQFF
. TRBJ1-1 TRBV2 11 . TGTGCCAGCAGGGGAGGGACTGAAGCTTTCTTT CASRGGTEAFF
. TRBJ2-3 TRBV29-1 16 once TGCAGCGTTCAATGGTGGAACAGCATGAGCACAGATACGCAGTATTTT CSVQWWNSMSTDTQYF
. TRBJ2-7 TRBV11-1 14 . TGTGCCAGCAGGTCCGATTTTCAGGGCTACGAGCAGTACTTC CASRSDFQGYEQYF
TRBD2 TRBJ2-2 TRBV11-3 17 . TGTGCCAGCAGGGGCCAGGGACTAGCGGGGACGACCGGGGAGCTGTTTTTT CASRGQGLAGTTGELFF
. TRBJ2-7 TRBV5-1 14 . TGCGCCAGCAGCTTTTCAGGGGAAGCCTACGAGCAGTACTTC CASSFSGEAYEQYF
. TRBJ1-6 TRBV7-8 15 . TGTGCCAGCAGGGGGGGAAAGGTGGCAAATTCACCCCTCCACTTT CASRGGKVANSPLHF